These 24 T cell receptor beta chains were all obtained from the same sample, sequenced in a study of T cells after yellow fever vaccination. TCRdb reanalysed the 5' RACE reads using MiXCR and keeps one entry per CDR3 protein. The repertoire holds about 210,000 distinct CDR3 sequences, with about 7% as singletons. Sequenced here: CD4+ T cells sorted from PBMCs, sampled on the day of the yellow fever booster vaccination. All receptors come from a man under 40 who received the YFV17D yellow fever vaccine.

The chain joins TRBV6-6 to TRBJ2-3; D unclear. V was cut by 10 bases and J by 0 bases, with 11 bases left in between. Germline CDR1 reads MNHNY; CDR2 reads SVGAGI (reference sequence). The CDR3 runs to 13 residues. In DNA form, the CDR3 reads TGTGCCACCCGGATCGATAGCACAGATACGCAGTATTTT. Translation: CATRIDSTDTQYF.

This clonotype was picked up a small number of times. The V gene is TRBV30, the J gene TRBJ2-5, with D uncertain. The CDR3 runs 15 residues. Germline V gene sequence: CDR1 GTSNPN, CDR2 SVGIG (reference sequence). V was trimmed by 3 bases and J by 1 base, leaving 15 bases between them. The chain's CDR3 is CAWSPFRTSQETQYF. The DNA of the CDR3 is TGTGCCTGGAGCCCCTTCCGGACCTCCCAAGAGACCCAGTACTTC.

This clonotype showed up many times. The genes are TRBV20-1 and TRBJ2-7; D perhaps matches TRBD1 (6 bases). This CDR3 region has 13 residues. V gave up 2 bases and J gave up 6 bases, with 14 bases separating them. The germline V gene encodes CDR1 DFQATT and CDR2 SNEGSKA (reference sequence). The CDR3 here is CSARNTQGSEQYF. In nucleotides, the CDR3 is TGCAGTGCTAGAAACACACAGGGATCCGAGCAGTACTTC.

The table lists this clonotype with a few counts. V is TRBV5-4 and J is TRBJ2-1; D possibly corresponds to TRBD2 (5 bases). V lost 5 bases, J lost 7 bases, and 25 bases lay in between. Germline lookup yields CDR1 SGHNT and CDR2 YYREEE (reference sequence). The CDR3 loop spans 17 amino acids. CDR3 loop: CASSPGGSGSPGNEQFF. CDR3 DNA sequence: TGTGCCAGCAGTCCCGGTGGCAGCGGATCCCCCGGGAATGAGCAGTTCTTC. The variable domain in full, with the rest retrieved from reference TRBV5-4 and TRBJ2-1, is ETGVTQSPTHLIKTRGQQVTLRCSSQSGHNTVSWYQQALGQGPQFIFQYYREEENGRGNFPPRFSGLQFPNYSSELNVNALELDDSALYLCASSPGGSGSPGNEQFFGPGTRLTVL.

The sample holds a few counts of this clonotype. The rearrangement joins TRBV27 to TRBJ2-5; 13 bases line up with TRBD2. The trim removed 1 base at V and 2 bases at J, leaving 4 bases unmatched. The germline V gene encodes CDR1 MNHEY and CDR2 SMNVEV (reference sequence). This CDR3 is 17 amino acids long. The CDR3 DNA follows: TGTGCCAGCAGTTTATTACGGACTAGCGGGAGACAAGAGACCCAGTACTTC. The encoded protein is CASSLLRTSGRQETQYF.

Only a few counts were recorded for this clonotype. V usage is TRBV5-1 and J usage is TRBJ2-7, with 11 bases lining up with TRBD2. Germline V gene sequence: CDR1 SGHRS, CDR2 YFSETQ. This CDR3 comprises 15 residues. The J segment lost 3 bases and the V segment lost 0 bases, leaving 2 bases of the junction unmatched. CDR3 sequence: CASSLEGLADYEQYF. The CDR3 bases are TGCGCCAGCAGCTTGGAGGGACTAGCGGACTACGAGCAGTACTTC.

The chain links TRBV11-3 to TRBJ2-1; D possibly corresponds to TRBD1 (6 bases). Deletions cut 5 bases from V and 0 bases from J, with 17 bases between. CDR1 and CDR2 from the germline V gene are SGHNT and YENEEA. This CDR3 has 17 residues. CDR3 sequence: CASSATSGATSYNEQFF. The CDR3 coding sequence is TGTGCCAGCAGCGCAACCTCAGGGGCGACCTCCTACAATGAGCAGTTCTTC.

The DNA for the CDR3 is TGTGCCAGCAGCGCGATAGGAGCGGGAGGGGACAATGAGCAGTTCTTC. It codes for CASSAIGAGGDNEQFF. The chain recombines TRBV3-1 with TRBJ2-1; 10 bases are a match to TRBD2. Per the germline V gene, CDR1 is LGHDT and CDR2 is YNNKEL (reference sequence). Trimming cost V 5 bases and J 5 bases; bases outside gene matches: 9. The CDR3 totals 16 residues.

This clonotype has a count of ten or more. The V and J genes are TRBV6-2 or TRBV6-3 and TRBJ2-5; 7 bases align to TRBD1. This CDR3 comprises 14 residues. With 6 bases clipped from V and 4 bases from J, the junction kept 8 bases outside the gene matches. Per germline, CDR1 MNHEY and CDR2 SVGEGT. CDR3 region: CASRNDRVRETQYF. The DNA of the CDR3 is TGTGCCAGCAGAAACGACAGGGTGCGAGAGACCCAGTACTTC.

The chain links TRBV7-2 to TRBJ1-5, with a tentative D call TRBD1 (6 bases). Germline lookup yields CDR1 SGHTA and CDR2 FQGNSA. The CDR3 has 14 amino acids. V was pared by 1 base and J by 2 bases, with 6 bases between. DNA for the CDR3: TGTGCCAGCAGCTTAGACAGGGGCAATCAGCCCCAGCATTTT. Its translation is CASSLDRGNQPQHF.

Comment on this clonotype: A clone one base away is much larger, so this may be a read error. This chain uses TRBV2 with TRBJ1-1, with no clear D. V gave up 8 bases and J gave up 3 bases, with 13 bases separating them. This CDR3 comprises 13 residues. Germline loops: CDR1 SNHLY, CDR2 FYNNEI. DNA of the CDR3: TGTGCCAGCTGTTTTGGGCGCGACACTGAAGCTTTCTTT. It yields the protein CASCFGRDTEAFF.

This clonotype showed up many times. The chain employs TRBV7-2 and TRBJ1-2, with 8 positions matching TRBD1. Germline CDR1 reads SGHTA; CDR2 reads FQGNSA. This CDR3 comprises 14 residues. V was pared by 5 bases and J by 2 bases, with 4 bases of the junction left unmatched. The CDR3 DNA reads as TGTGCCAGCAGCCCTCGACAGGGGAACTATGGCTACACCTTC. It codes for CASSPRQGNYGYTF. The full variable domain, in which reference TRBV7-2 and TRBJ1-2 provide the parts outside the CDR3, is GAGVSQSPSNKVTEKGKDVELRCDPISGHTALYWYRQSLGQGLEFLIYFQGNSAPDKSGLPSDRFSAERTGGSVSTLTIQRTQQEDSAVYLCASSPRQGNYGYTFGSGTRLTVV.

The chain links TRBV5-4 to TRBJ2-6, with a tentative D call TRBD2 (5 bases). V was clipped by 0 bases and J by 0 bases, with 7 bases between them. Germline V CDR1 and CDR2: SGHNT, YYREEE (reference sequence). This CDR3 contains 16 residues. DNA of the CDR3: TGTGCCAGCAGCTTGGCGAGGGACTCTGGGGCCAACGTCCTGACTTTC. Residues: CASSLARDSGANVLTF.

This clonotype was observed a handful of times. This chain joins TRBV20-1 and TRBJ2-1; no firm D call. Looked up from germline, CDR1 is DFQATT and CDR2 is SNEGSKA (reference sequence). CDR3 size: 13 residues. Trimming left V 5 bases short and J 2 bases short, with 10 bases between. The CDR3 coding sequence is TGCAGTGCTTTCTCGGTCCCCTACAATGAGCAGTTCTTC. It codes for CSAFSVPYNEQFF.

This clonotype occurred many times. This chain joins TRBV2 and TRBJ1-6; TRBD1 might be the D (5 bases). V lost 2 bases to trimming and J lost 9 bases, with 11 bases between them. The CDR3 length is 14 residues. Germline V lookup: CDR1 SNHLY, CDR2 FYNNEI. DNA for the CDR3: TGTGCCAGCAGTGAACTGGGGCTGAGTTCACCCCTCCACTTT. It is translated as CASSELGLSSPLHF.

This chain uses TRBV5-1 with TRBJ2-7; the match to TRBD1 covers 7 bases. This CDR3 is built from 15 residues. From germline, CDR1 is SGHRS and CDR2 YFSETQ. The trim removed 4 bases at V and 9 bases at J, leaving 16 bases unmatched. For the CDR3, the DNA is TGCGCCAGCAGCCAAGGGGGCAGGGGTTTTTTTGGGCAGTACTTC. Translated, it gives CASSQGGRGFFGQYF.

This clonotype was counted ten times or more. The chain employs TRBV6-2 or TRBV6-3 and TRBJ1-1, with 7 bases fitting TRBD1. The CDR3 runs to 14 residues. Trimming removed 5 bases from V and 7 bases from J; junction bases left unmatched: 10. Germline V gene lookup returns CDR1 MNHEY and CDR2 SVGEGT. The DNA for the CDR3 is TGTGCCAGCAGTCCATTACGAAGGACAGGTGAAGCTTTCTTT. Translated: CASSPLRRTGEAFF.

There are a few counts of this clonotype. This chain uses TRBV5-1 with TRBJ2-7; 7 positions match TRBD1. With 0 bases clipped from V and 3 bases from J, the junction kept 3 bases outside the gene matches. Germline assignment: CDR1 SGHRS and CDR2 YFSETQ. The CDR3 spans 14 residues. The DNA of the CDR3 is TGCGCCAGCAGCTTGGGACAGGGAATCTACGAGCAGTACTTC. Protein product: CASSLGQGIYEQYF.

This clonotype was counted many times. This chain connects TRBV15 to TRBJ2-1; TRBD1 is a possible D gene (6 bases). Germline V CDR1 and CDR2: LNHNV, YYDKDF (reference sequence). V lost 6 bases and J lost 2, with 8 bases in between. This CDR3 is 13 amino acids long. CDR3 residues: CATRQGTYNEQFF. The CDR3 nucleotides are TGTGCCACCAGACAGGGTACCTACAATGAGCAGTTCTTC.

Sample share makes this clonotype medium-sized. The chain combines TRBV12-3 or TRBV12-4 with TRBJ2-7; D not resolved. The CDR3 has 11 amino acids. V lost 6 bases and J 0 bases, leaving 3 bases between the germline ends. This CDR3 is CASSPSYEQYF. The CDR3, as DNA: TGTGCCAGCAGCCCCTCCTACGAGCAGTACTTC.

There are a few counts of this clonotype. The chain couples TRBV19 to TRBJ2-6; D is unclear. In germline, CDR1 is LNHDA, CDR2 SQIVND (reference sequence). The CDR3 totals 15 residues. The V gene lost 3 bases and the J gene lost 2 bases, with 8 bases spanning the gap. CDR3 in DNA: TGTGCCAGTAGTATTCCCGTCACTGGGGCCAACGTCCTGACTTTC. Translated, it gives CASSIPVTGANVLTF.

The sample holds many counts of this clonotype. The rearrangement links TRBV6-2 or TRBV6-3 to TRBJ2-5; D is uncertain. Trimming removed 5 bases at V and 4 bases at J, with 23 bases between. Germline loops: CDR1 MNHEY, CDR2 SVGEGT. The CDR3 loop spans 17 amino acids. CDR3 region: CASSQFTSLLPGETQYF. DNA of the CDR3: TGTGCCAGCAGTCAATTTACCTCGTTACTCCCCGGAGAGACCCAGTACTTC.

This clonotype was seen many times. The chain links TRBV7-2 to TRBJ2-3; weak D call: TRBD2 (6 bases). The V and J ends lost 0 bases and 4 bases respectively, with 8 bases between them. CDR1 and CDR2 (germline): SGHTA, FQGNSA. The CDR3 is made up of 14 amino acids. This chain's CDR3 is CASSLAGGSDTQYF. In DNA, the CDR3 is TGTGCCAGCAGCTTAGCGGGAGGCTCAGATACGCAGTATTTT.

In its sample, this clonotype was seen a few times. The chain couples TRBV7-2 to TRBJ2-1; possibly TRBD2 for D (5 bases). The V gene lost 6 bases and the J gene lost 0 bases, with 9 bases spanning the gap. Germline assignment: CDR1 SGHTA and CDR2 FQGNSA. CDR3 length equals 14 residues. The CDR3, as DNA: TGTGCCAGCAGACCACGGGACTCCTACAATGAGCAGTTCTTC. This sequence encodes CASRPRDSYNEQFF.